The rows below give T cell receptor beta chains drawn from one sample of a study of PD-1 blockade in classical Hodgkin lymphoma. Sequenced by immunoSEQ multiplex PCR; TCRdb stores in-frame clones only, minus some. The table lists nearly 100,000 clones, 75% to 90% of them singletons. Here the sequenced sample was peripheral blood mononuclear cells (PBMCs), taken at baseline. These TCRs come from a human donor with classical Hodgkin lymphoma. Both conserved end residues are part of each CDR3. The D gene is left open where the match is weak. Expanded clones get a size class; other rows say once, few or many, or leave the size out.

>TRBD2|-|TRBJ2-2|TRBV4-1
CASSQPSGRAIGELFF
TGCGCCAGCAGCCAACCTAGCGGGAGGGCCATCGGGGAGCTGTTTTTT
>TRBD2|-|TRBJ2-3|TRBV5-4
CASSLVAGGGTDTQYF
TGTGCCAGCAGCTTGGTAGCGGGAGGGGGCACAGATACGCAGTATTTT
>-|-|TRBJ2-5|TRBV28
CASRPTGRGQETQYF
TGTGCCAGCAGACCCACGGGGCGGGGTCAAGAGACCCAGTACTTC
>TRBD1|-|TRBJ1-5|TRBV5-3
CARSPGQGTEPQHF
TGTGCCAGAAGCCCGGGACAGGGGACGGAGCCCCAGCATTTT
>TRBD1|-|TRBJ1-6|TRBV6-1
CASSLGGQGGSPLHF
TGTGCCAGCAGTTTGGGGGGACAGGGAGGTTCACCCCTCCACTTT
>-|-|TRBJ2-7|TRBV7-2
CASSSRPTLYYEQYF
TGTGCCAGCAGCTCTCGACCAACGCTTTACTACGAGCAGTACTTC
>-|-|TRBJ1-2|TRBV28
CASTPGTGFYGYTF
TGTGCCAGCACCCCGGGGACGGGATTCTATGGCTACACCTTC
>-|-|TRBJ2-1|TRBV11-3
CASSLDGTGDEQFF
TGTGCCAGCAGCTTAGATGGTACTGGAGATGAGCAGTTCTTC
>-|-|TRBJ1-1|TRBV6-5
CATHEPRQLNTEAFF
TGTGCCACTCACGAACCGAGACAGTTGAACACTGAAGCTTTCTTT
>TRBD2|-|TRBJ2-5|TRBV5-1
CASSLGLAGGMETQYF
TGCGCCAGCAGCTTGGGACTAGCGGGAGGGATGGAGACCCAGTACTTC
>TRBD2|-|TRBJ2-7|TRBV7-2
CASSLRLAVTYEQYF
TGTGCCAGCAGCCTAAGACTAGCGGTAACCTACGAGCAGTACTTC
>-|-|TRBJ1-1|TRBV5-1
CASRVTDMNTEAFF
TGCGCCAGCAGGGTGACAGACATGAACACTGAAGCTTTCTTT
>TRBD2|once|TRBJ2-2|TRBV19
CASSQPSGRWFGELFF
TGTGCCAGTAGTCAGCCTAGCGGGAGGTGGTTCGGGGAGCTGTTTTTT
>-|once|TRBJ2-3|TRBV6-1
CASSDRPSNADTQYF
TGTGCCAGCAGTGATAGGCCTAGTAACGCAGATACGCAGTATTTT
>-|-|TRBJ1-6|TRBV4-2
CASSHPTTPALHF
TGTGCCAGCAGCCACCCCACCACCCCGGCGCTCCACTTT